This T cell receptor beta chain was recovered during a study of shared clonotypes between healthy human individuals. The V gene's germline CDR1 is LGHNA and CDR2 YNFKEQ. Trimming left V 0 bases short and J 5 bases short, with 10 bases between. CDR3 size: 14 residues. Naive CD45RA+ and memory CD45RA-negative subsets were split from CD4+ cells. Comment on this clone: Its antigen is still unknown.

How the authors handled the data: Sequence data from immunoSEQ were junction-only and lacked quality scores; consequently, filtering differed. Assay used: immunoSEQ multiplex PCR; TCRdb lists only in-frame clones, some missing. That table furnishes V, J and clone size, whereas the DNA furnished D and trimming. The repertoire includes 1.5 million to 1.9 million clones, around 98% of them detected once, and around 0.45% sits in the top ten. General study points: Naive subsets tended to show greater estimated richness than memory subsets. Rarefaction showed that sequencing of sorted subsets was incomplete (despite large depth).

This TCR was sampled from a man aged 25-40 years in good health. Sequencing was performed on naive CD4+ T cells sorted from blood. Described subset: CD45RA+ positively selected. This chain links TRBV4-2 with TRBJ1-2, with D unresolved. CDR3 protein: CASSQDPAGYGYTF. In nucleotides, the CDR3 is TGTGCCAGCAGCCAAGATCCCGCTGGGTATGGCTACACCTTC.